This paragraph covers one T cell receptor (beta chain) sequence. The antigen is unknown. Other autoimmune diseases, uncontrolled infections, pregnancy or lactation excluded patients from enrollment. Orbital computed tomography and thyroid ultrasound, along with TRAb, serum thyroxine and clinical symptoms, underpinned diagnosis. The sample originates from a study of Graves' ophthalmopathy and Graves' hyperthyroidism. Study outcomes and limitations: The blood repertoire also included most expanded thyroid clonotypes above 0.001 frequency.

RNA transcripts provided the template for amplifying TCR beta CDR3 regions. An opening RT-PCR round employed HTBI primers and preceded a second-round multiplex PCR. TCRdb redid the calling of the multiplex PCR reads with MiXCR, one entry per CDR3 protein. The sample gives roughly 600,000 distinct CDR3 sequences, 39% of which show up once; about 4.6% is in the top ten. The length of the CDR3 is 13 residues. Germline CDR1 reads ENHRY; CDR2 reads SYGVKD. V lost 4 bases to trimming and J lost 10 bases, with 17 bases between them. The specimen was peripheral blood or thyroid tissue (not recorded which). The chain uses TRBV10-3 and TRBJ2-7, with D possibly matching TRBD1 (6 bases). This TCR came from an adult man with Graves' hyperthyroidism. The CDR3: CAISAVEQGDQYF. The CDR3 bases are TGTGCCATCAGTGCGGTGGAACAGGGAGATCAGTACTTC.